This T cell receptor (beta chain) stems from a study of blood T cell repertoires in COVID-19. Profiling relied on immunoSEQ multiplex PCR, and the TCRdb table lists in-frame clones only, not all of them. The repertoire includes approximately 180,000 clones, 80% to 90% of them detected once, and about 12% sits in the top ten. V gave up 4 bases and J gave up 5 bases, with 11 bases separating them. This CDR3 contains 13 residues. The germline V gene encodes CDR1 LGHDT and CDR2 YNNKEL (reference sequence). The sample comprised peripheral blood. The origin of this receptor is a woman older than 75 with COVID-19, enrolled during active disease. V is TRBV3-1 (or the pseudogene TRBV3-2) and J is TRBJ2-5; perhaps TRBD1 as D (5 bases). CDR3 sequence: CASSLFAGETQYF. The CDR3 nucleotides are TGTGCCAGCAGCCTATTCGCAGGGGAGACCCAGTACTTC.